This T cell receptor beta chain was recorded in a study of shared clonotypes between healthy human individuals. Study-level points and caveats: Despite large depth, sorted-subset datasets appeared incompletely sequenced. A limitation of the genetic and exposure-history diversity represented arose from few donors.

Terminally differentiated effector memory CD45RA+ cells were left out of the naive CD8 fraction, which was CD45RO-negative and positively selected for CCR7. The V gene end was trimmed by 5 bases and the J gene end by 0 bases; junction bases not matched to a gene: 0. The CDR3 spans 14 residues. Germline V gene data show CDR1 as SNHLY and CDR2 as FYNNEI. At a deep level, the assay was run. Sequencing used immunoSEQ multiplex PCR; TCRdb keeps in-frame clones, though not all of them. The table records fewer than 1 million clones, 95% to 97% of them present only once. As regards this clone: Antigen unknown.

Sequenced sample: naive CD8+ T cells sorted from blood. The chain couples TRBV2 to TRBJ2-1, with TRBD2 matching over 8 bases. The clonotype comes from a man aged 25 to 40 in good health. CDR3 sequence: CASSSGGSYNEQFF. In DNA, the CDR3 is TGTGCCAGCAGTAGCGGGGGCTCCTACAATGAGCAGTTCTTC. The variable domain in full, with the rest retrieved from reference TRBV2 and TRBJ2-1, is EPEVTQTPSHQVTQMGQEVILRCVPISNHLYFYWYRQILGQKVEFLVSFYNNEISEKSEIFDDQFSVERPDGSNFTLKIRSTKLEDSAMYFCASSSGGSYNEQFFGPGTRLTVL.